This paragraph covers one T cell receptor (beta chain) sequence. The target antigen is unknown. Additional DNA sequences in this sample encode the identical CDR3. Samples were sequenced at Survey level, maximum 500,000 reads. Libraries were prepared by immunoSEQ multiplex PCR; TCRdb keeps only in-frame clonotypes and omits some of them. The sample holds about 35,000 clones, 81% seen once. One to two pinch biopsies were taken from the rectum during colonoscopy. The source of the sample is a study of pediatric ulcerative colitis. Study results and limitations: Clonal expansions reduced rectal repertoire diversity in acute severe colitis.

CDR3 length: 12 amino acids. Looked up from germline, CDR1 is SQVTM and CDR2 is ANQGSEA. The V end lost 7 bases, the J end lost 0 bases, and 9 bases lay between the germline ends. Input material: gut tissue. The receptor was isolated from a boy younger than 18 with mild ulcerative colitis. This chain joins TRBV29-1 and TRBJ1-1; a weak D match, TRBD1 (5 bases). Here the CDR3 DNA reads TGCAGCGCCGGGACGGTGAACACTGAAGCTTTCTTT. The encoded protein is CSAGTVNTEAFF. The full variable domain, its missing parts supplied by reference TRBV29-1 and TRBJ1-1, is SAVISQKPSRDICQRGTSLTIQCQVDSQVTMMFWYRQQPGQSLTLIATANQGSEATYESGFVIDKFPISRPNLTFSTLTVSNMSPEDSSIYLCSAGTVNTEAFFGQGTRLTVV.